This TCR beta chain was sequenced for a study of vaccination and CD4 T cells after COVID-19. Looking at the study overall: A CEFX pool, an HIV-1 Nef pool, or no peptide went to control cultures. Study results and limitations: Convalescent participants were relatively few, and none had early post-infection timepoints studied.

Treatment specified: roughly 10-day PBMC culture with coronavirus spike peptide pools or control peptides (ViraFEST assay). This CDR3 comprises 14 residues. The germline V gene encodes CDR1 MNHEY and CDR2 SVGEGT. V shed 4 bases and J shed 3 bases, with 10 bases lying between them. The Oncomine TCR Beta short-read assay was applied to DNA of cultured CD4+ T cells. TCRdb itself ran the PCR reads through MiXCR, one entry per CDR3 protein. This sample yields over 15,000 distinct CDR3 sequences, of which around 45% are seen a single time; under 4.5% belongs to the top ten. Notes on this clonotype: The target antigen is unknown.

The TCR was taken from a human donor who had recovered from COVID-19. Sequencing input: CD4+ T cells from blood, cultured in vitro. The chain links TRBV6-2 or TRBV6-3 to TRBJ1-5; perhaps TRBD1 as D (6 bases). CDR3 protein: CASSFGTPNQPQHF. For the CDR3, the DNA is TGTGCCAGCAGTTTCGGGACACCCAATCAGCCCCAGCATTTT.